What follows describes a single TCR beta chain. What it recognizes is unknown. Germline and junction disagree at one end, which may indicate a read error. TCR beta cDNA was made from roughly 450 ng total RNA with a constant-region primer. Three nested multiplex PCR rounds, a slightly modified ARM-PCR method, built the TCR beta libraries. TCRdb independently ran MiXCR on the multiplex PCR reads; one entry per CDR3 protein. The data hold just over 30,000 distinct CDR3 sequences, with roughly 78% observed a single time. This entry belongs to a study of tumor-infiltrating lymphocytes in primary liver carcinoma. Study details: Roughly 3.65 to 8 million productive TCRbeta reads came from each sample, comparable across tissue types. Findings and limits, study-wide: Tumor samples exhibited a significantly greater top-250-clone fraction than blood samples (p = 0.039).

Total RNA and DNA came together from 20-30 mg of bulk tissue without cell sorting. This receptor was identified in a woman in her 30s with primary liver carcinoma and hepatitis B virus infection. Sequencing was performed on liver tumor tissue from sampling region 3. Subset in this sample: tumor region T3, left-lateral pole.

The chain's CDR3 is CASSPEGSGDGGLFF. The CDR3 DNA reads as TGTGCCAGCAGCCCGGAGGGTAGCGGGGACGGGGGGCTGTTTTTT. The rearrangement uses TRBV7-9 and TRBJ2-2, with TRBD2 matching over 8 bases. CDR3 length equals 15 residues. From germline, CDR1 is SEHNR and CDR2 FQNEAQ (reference sequence).